This TCR beta chain was sequenced for a study of a mutant IDH1 vaccine in newly diagnosed glioma. Profiling relied on immunoSEQ multiplex PCR, and the TCRdb table lists in-frame clones only, not all of them. The sample includes 13,000 or so clones, around 76% of them seen just once. A remark on this clone: Its antigen is as yet unknown.

As to time point: week 47, end of study. All doses held 300 ug of mutant IDH1 20-mer peptide, with topical imiquimod. Germline-derived CDR1 and CDR2 are MNHEY and SVGAGI. Trimming cost V 0 bases and J 2 bases, with 5 bases left between them. The CDR3 totals 13 residues. V and J are TRBV6-5 and TRBJ2-7; no reliable D call. The source is a middle-aged woman with glioma. Here the sequenced sample was PBMCs, taken from a glioma patient whose treatment included an IDH1 peptide vaccine. The CDR3 DNA follows: TGTGCCAGCAGTTACTCTGGCCCCTACGAGCAGTACTTC. This gives the protein CASSYSGPYEQYF.